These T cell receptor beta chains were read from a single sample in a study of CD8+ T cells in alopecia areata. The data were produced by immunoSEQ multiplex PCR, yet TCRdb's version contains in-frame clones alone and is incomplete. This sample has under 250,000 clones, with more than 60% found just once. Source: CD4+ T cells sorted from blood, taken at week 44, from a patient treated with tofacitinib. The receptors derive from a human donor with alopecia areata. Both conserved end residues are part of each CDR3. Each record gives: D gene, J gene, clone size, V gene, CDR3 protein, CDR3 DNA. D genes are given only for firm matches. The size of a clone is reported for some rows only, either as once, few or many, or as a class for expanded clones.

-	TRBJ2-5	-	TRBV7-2	CASSFRTPLETQYF	TGTGCCAGCAGCTTTCGGACTCCTCTGGAGACCCAGTACTTC
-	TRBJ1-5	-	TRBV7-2	CASSPQRVNQPQHF	TGTGCCAGCAGCCCGCAACGGGTCAATCAGCCCCAGCATTTT
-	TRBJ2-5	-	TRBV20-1	CSASTETQYF	TGCAGTGCTAGTACTGAGACCCAGTACTTC
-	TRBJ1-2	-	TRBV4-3	CASSQEESYGYTF	TGCGCCAGCAGCCAAGAAGAGAGCTATGGCTACACCTTC
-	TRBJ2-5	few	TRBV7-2	CASSLSPDRKETQYF	TGTGCCAGCAGCTTAAGTCCGGACAGAAAAGAGACCCAGTACTTC
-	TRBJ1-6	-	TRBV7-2	CASTLDLNSPLHF	TGTGCCAGCACCCTGGACCTTAATTCACCCCTCCACTTT
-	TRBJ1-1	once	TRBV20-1	CSARGTEAFF	TGCAGTGCTAGGGGTACTGAAGCTTTCTTT
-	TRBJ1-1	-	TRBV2	CASSAQAKLEAFF	TGTGCCAGCAGTGCACAGGCCAAACTTGAAGCTTTCTTT
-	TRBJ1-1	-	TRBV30	CAWKVYAGGEAFF	TGTGCCTGGAAGGTTTATGCCGGCGGAGAAGCTTTCTTT
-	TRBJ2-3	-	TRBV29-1	CSVGGGQGVDTQYF	TGCAGCGTTGGCGGGGGCCAAGGGGTAGATACGCAGTATTTT
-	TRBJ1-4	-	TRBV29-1	CSVAGIGEKLFF	TGCAGCGTCGCAGGGATAGGTGAAAAACTGTTTTTT
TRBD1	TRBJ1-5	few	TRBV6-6	CASSRFGTGAQPQHF	TGTGCCAGCAGTCGGTTTGGGACAGGCGCTCAGCCCCAGCATTTT
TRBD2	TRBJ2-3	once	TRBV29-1	CSGTSVENTDTQYF	TGCAGCGGTACTAGCGTCGAGAACACAGATACGCAGTATTTT
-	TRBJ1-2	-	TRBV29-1	CSVGRDGYGYTF	TGCAGCGTTGGGAGGGATGGTTATGGCTACACCTTC
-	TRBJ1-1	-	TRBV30	CAWTRGVLGTEAFF	TGTGCCTGGACTAGAGGGGTTTTGGGCACTGAAGCTTTCTTT
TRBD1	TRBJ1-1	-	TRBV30	CAWSGWTGDEAFF	TGTGCCTGGAGTGGATGGACAGGGGATGAAGCTTTCTTT
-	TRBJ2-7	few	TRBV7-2	CASSPSAGGFYEQYF	TGTGCCAGCAGCCCTAGCGCAGGGGGATTCTACGAGCAGTACTTC
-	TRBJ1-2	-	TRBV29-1	CSVEYNYGYTF	TGCAGCGTTGAATATAATTATGGCTACACCTTC
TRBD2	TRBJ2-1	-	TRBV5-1	CASSLTTPGLGTPRDEQFF	TGCGCCAGCAGCCTCACAACGCCGGGACTAGGGACCCCTAGGGATGAGCAGTTCTTC
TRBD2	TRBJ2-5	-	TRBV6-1	CASSGLAGAYQETQYF	TGTGCCAGCAGTGGGTTAGCGGGGGCCTACCAAGAGACCCAGTACTTC
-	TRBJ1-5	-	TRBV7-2	CASNTWGGQPQHF	TGTGCCAGCAATACCTGGGGGGGCCAGCCCCAGCATTTT
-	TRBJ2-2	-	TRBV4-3	CASSQALTGAPGELFF	TGCGCCAGCAGCCAAGCCCTGACAGGTGCCCCCGGGGAGCTGTTTTTT
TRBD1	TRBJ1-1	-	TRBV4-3	CASSQNPGQGPPIF	TGCGCCAGCAGCCAAAATCCGGGACAGGGCCCTCCGATATTT
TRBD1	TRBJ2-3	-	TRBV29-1	CSVGQGGGSGTDTQYF	TGCAGCGTCGGACAGGGGGGGGGTTCTGGCACAGATACGCAGTATTTT
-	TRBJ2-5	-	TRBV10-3	CAISATTEETQYF	TGTGCCATCAGTGCAACTACGGAAGAGACCCAGTACTTC
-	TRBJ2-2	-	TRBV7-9	CASSRDTGELFF	TGTGCCAGCAGCCGAGACACCGGGGAGCTGTTTTTT
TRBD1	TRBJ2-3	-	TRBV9	CASSFGTASTDTQYF	TGTGCCAGCAGCTTCGGGACAGCTAGCACAGATACGCAGTATTTT
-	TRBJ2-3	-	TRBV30	CAWTQGDTQYF	TGTGCCTGGACCCAGGGAGATACGCAGTATTTT
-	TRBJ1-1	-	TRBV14	CASSQEDFGGRAAFF	TGTGCCAGCAGCCAAGAAGATTTCGGGGGGCGAGCAGCTTTCTTT
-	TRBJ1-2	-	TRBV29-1	CSVTGTHLTNYGYTF	TGCAGCGTAACCGGGACCCACTTAACTAACTATGGCTACACCTTC
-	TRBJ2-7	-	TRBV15	CATSSGYMQFDRYEQYF	TGTGCCACCAGCAGTGGGTATATGCAGTTCGATCGCTACGAGCAGTACTTC
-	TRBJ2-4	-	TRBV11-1	CASSLAPSGKNIQYF	TGTGCCAGCAGCTTAGCGCCGTCAGGAAAAAACATTCAGTACTTC
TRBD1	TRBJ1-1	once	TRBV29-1	CSTGGDTEAFF	TGCAGTACAGGGGGAGACACTGAAGCTTTCTTT
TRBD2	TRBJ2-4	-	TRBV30	CAWSDGTSGKNIQYF	TGTGCCTGGAGTGACGGGACTAGCGGGAAAAACATTCAGTACTTC
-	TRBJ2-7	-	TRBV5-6	CASSLDFAAKGYTEQYF	TGTGCCAGCAGCTTGGACTTCGCGGCCAAAGGCTATACAGAGCAGTACTTC
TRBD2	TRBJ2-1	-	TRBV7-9	CASSPGYGGNNEQFF	TGTGCCAGCAGCCCTGGGTACGGGGGGAACAATGAGCAGTTCTTC
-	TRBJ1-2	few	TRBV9	CASRGARGYTF	TGTGCCAGCCGAGGGGCCCGTGGCTACACCTTC
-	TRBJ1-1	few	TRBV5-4	CASNFPHPSGRSNTEAFF	TGTGCCAGCAATTTCCCTCACCCCTCGGGACGTTCGAACACTGAAGCTTTCTTT
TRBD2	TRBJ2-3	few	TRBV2	CASSWEGSTDTQYF	TGTGCCAGCAGTTGGGAGGGAAGCACAGATACGCAGTATTTT
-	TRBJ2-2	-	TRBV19	CASTPQLTNTGELFF	TGTGCCAGTACCCCACAGCTAACGAACACCGGGGAGCTGTTTTTT
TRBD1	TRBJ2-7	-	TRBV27	CASSLRGQVTSYEQYF	TGTGCCAGCAGTTTACGCGGACAGGTGACCTCCTACGAGCAGTACTTC
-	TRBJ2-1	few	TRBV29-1	CSVSEARNEQFF	TGCAGCGTTTCAGAGGCTCGCAATGAGCAGTTCTTC